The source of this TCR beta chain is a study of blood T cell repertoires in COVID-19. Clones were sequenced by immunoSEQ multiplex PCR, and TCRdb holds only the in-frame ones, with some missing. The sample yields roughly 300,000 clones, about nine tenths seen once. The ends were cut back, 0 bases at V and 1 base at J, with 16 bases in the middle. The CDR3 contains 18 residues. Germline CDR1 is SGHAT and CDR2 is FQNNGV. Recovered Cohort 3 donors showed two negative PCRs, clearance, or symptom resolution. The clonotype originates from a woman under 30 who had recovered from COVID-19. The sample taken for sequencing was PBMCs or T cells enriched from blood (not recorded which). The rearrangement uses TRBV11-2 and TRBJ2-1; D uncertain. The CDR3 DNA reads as TGTGCCAGCAGCTTAGATCGGATCCCCCGAGCGTCCTACAATGAGCAGTTCTTC. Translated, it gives CASSLDRIPRASYNEQFF.